The 7 T cell receptor beta chains below were found in one sample sequenced in a study of shared clonotypes between healthy human individuals. Here immunoSEQ multiplex PCR was the method, and the copy in TCRdb shows in-frame clones only, minus some. The sample lists about 1.5 million clones, roughly 96% seen once, with over 1% in the top ten. The specimen sequenced was naive CD4+ T cells sorted from blood. Subset specified: CD45RA+ positively selected. The receptors were sampled from a man aged 25 to 40 in good health.

The chain recombines TRBV19 with TRBJ2-7; 10 bases align to TRBD2. The CDR3 has 16 residues. With 5 bases clipped from V and 3 bases from J, the junction kept 10 bases outside the gene matches. Germline CDR1 LNHDA, CDR2 SQIVND (reference sequence). The CDR3, as DNA: TGTGCCAGTAGTCCCCACGGTCCTAGCGGGAGCTACGAGCAGTACTTC. This encodes CASSPHGPSGSYEQYF.

The rearrangement links TRBV11-2 to TRBJ2-7; 7 bases align to TRBD1. From germline, CDR1 is SGHAT and CDR2 FQNNGV. Trimming took 5 bases from V and 4 from J; bases not matched to a gene: 11. This CDR3 contains 15 residues. CDR3 protein: CASSLSLGQSYEQYF. For the CDR3, the DNA is TGTGCCAGCAGCCTGTCACTGGGACAGAGTTACGAGCAGTACTTC.

Here the CDR3 reads CSGEQGYEQFF. The DNA for the CDR3 is TGCAGCGGCGAACAGGGGTATGAGCAGTTCTTC. The rearrangement uses TRBV29-1 and TRBJ2-1, with 7 nucleotides matching TRBD1. The germline CDR1 and CDR2 sequences are SQVTM and ANQGSEA. The CDR3 has 11 residues. V lost 7 bases to trimming and J lost 8 bases; unmatched junction nucleotides: 5.

V gene TRBV10-3 combines with J gene TRBJ2-7; D not resolved. Germline V gene sequence: CDR1 ENHRY, CDR2 SYGVKD. This CDR3 is 15 amino acids long. Trimming took 1 base from V and 0 from J, leaving 10 bases between them. The CDR3 reads CAISEFTGFSYEQYF. CDR3 in DNA: TGTGCCATCAGTGAGTTCACCGGATTCTCCTACGAGCAGTACTTC.

The rearrangement links TRBV7-2 to TRBJ2-7; D possibly corresponds to TRBD2 (6 bases). Germline V gives CDR1 SGHTA, CDR2 FQGNSA. CDR3 length: 14 residues. The V and J ends lost 4 bases and 2 bases respectively, with 12 bases between them. CDR3 bases: TGTGCCAGCAGCTCCGACCCGGGGGCCTACGAGCAGTACTTC. Amino acid sequence: CASSSDPGAYEQYF.

This chain connects TRBV6-1 to TRBJ1-1; the D is unclear. This CDR3 is 14 amino acids long. Germline-derived CDR1 and CDR2 are MNHNS and SASEGT. Trimming stripped 0 bases from V and 1 base from J, with 6 bases between. For the CDR3, the DNA is TGTGCCAGCAGTGAAGCGGGAGGGAACACTGAAGCTTTCTTT. Its protein product is CASSEAGGNTEAFF.

V is TRBV29-1 and J is TRBJ2-2; D may correspond to TRBD1 or TRBD2 (5 bases each). Between the trimmed V and J ends, which lost 8 bases and 5 bases, there was a span of 15 bases. The CDR3 covers 13 residues. Germline lookup yields CDR1 SQVTM and CDR2 ANQGSEA. The CDR3 nucleotides read TGCAGCTTCTGGGGCGGGCCGACCGGGGAGCTGTTTTTT. Residues: CSFWGGPTGELFF.